A single sample gave rise to the 17 T cell receptor beta chains below, sequenced in a study of sequential checkpoint blockade in melanoma. Produced via immunoSEQ multiplex PCR; TCRdb's table is partial and in-frame only. There are 20,000 to 25,000 clones in the sample; around 30% occur only once, and 6.7% lies in the top ten. Treatment specified: randomized to nivolumab then ipilimumab (arm A) or the reverse (arm B). Source: tumor tissue (inferred from file names), taken from a patient given nivolumab and ipilimumab in sequence. The receptors were sampled from a human donor with melanoma.

This clone was seen more than once but under ten times. V gene TRBV1 combines with J gene TRBJ2-1; the table's D call, TRBD1, was not checked against the DNA. TRBV1 is reported as a pseudogene. The CDR3 runs 14 residues. The CDR3 bases are TGCGCCAGCAGCCAGCAGGCCTCCTACAATGAGCAGTTCTTC. This translates into CASSQQASYNEQFF.

This CDR3 is CASSLRQGPTYEQYF. The CDR3 region has the DNA TGCGCCAGCAGCCTCCGACAGGGACCCACCTACGAGCAGTACTTC. The chain combines TRBV4-1 with TRBJ2-7, with 7 bases aligning to TRBD1. V shed 4 bases and J 2 bases; nucleotides not matched to a gene: 8. Germline CDR1 MGHRA, CDR2 YSYEKL. CDR3 length equals 15 residues.

This clone was recorded a few times. V and J are TRBV11-3 and TRBJ2-2, with no clear D. CDR3 size: 14 residues. Trimming removed 5 bases at V and 4 bases at J, with 11 bases between. Looked up from germline, CDR1 is SGHNT and CDR2 is YENEEA. The CDR3 protein is CASSPEWSTGELFF. In nucleotides, the CDR3 is TGTGCCAGCAGCCCAGAATGGAGCACCGGGGAGCTGTTTTTT.

In its sample, this clone was seen a few times. This chain uses TRBV6-8 with TRBJ1-1; 8 bases align to TRBD1. Germline CDR1 and CDR2: MNHGY and SAAAGT. Trimming at V came to 6 bases and at J to 8 bases, leaving 5 bases not matched to a gene. The CDR3 runs to 12 residues. The CDR3 loop is CASSSGTGEAFF. CDR3 DNA: TGTGCCAGCAGCTCCGGGACAGGAGAAGCTTTCTTT.

V is TRBV15 and J is TRBJ1-5, with TRBD1 matching 10 bases. V shed 3 bases and J 0 bases; nucleotides not matched to a gene: 5. This CDR3 contains 17 residues. CDR1 is LNHNV and CDR2 is YYDKDF in the germline V gene (reference sequence). The chain's CDR3 is CATSRGQGYDSNQPQHF. The CDR3 DNA reads TGTGCCACCAGCAGGGGACAGGGGTACGATAGCAATCAGCCCCAGCATTTT.

The chain is built from TRBV29-1 and TRBJ2-1; D ambiguous. The CDR3 spans 14 residues. CDR1 and CDR2 (germline): SQVTM, ANQGSEA. V was clipped by 2 bases and J by 9 bases, with 17 bases between them. Here the CDR3 DNA reads TGCAGCGTTGAACCCTGGGGATCCTACGGTGAGCAGTTCTTC. Encoded protein: CSVEPWGSYGEQFF.

The chain employs TRBV6-7 and TRBJ2-5; D could derive from TRBD1 or TRBD2 (7 bases each). TRBV6-7 is an ORF, and what it does is uncertain. Between the trimmed V and J ends, which lost 5 bases and 2 bases, there was a span of 15 bases. The length of the CDR3 is 15 residues. This chain's CDR3 is CASSEAGTVQETQYF. CDR3 DNA sequence: TGTGCCAGCAGTGAAGCGGGGACAGTTCAAGAGACCCAGTACTTC.

The chain uses TRBV7-5 and TRBJ2-3; the table's D gene call, TRBD2, was not cross checked with the DNA. TRBV7-5 is tagged as a pseudogene. The CDR3 is 14 amino acids. This CDR3 reads CASSLEGPTDTQYF. The CDR3 DNA is TGTGCCAGCAGCTTGGAGGGCCCCACAGATACGCAGTATTTT.

This clone has only a few counts. This rearrangement joins TRBV6-8 to TRBJ1-1, with D perhaps TRBD1 (5 bases). Germline V gene sequence: CDR1 MNHGY, CDR2 SAAAGT. CDR3 length: 13 residues. V shed 7 bases and J shed 4 bases, with 13 bases lying between them. The CDR3 DNA reads TGTGCCAGCACCTGGAGGGGTACCACTGAAGCTTTCTTT. Translating it yields CASTWRGTTEAFF.

The rearrangement joins TRBV11-3 to TRBJ2-1, with 8 bases that match TRBD1. Germline CDR1 SGHNT, CDR2 YENEEA. Trimming cost V 6 bases and J 5 bases; bases outside gene matches: 21. CDR3 length: 19 residues. CDR3 amino acids: CASSPTGQGHIMRDNEQFF. CDR3 nucleotide sequence: TGTGCCAGCAGTCCGACCGGACAGGGACATATAATGAGGGACAATGAGCAGTTCTTC.

The chain joins TRBV28 to TRBJ1-5; D is uncertain. Deletions cut 1 base from V and 8 bases from J, with 6 bases between. CDR1 is MDHEN, CDR2 SYDVKM, per germline. The CDR3 extends over 12 amino acids. DNA of the CDR3: TGTGCCAGCAGTTTATCACGTAAGCCCCAGCATTTT. Translation gives CASSLSRKPQHF.

This clone has more than one count but fewer than ten. The V gene is TRBV18, the J gene TRBJ2-4; 8 bases are shared with TRBD2. The trim removed 3 bases at V and 13 bases at J, leaving 5 bases unmatched. The CDR3 length is 12 residues. The germline gives CDR1 KGHSH, CDR2 LQKENI. In DNA form, the CDR3 reads TGTGCCAGCTCACCTCCCGGGACTAGGCAGTACTTC. It yields the protein CASSPPGTRQYF.

This clone was picked up a small number of times. This rearrangement joins TRBV28 to TRBJ1-5; perhaps TRBD1 as D (6 bases). CDR1 and CDR2 (germline): MDHEN, SYDVKM. This CDR3 region has 13 residues. V lost 6 bases to trimming and J lost 7 bases, with 13 bases between them. CDR3 sequence: CASRPQGHQPQHF. For the CDR3, the DNA is TGTGCCAGCAGACCCCAGGGGCACCAGCCCCAGCATTTT.

The chain couples TRBV12-5 to TRBJ1-2; 9 bases agree with TRBD1. The germline V gene encodes CDR1 LGHNT and CDR2 FRNRAP. J was trimmed by 6 bases and V by 1 base; bases with no gene match: 12. There are 17 residues in the CDR3. This CDR3 reads CASGLALGTGMIDGYTF. CDR3 nucleotides: TGTGCTAGTGGTTTGGCACTGGGGACAGGGATGATAGATGGCTACACCTTC.

In DNA, the CDR3 is TGTGCCAGCAGTTTTAACAGCGGTTCCTACGAGCAGTACTTC. It yields the protein CASSFNSGSYEQYF. The rearrangement uses TRBV6-8 and TRBJ2-7; possible D gene TRBD2, 5 bases. Germline CDR1 and CDR2: MNHGY and SAAAGT. The length of the CDR3 is 14 residues. Between the trimmed V and J ends, which lost 4 bases and 1 base, there was a span of 11 bases.

This clone has a handful of counts. V and J are TRBV2 and TRBJ1-2, with 8 nucleotides matching TRBD1. The CDR3 extends over 14 amino acids. Germline values: CDR1 SNHLY, CDR2 FYNNEI. V lost 7 bases to trimming and J lost 7 bases; unmatched junction nucleotides: 11. The CDR3 loop is CASTLGAGGGGYTF. CDR3 nucleotide sequence: TGTGCCAGCACCCTCGGGGCAGGGGGCGGTGGCTACACCTTC.

This clone was found a few times. The chain carries TRBV6-8 and TRBJ2-3; D unclear. The CDR3 sequence is 15 residues long. Trimming left V 1 base short and J 4 bases short, with 12 bases between. Looked up from germline, CDR1 is MNHGY and CDR2 is SAAAGT. The CDR3 DNA reads as TGTGCCAGCAGTTACTTGCCAGGCCGAGCAGATACGCAGTATTTT. This translates into CASSYLPGRADTQYF.